This T cell receptor (beta chain) originates from a study of blood T cell repertoires in COVID-19 (dated by TCRdb to about 2020). Regarding the complete study: Samples from collaborators originated in the United States, Italy and Spain and spanned both the acute and convalescent phases of COVID-19. The prospective study material was composed of cDNA or gDNA derived from T cells, B-cell-depleted T cells, or PBMCs. Deeply sampled blood TCRbeta repertoires from subjects exposed to, actively infected with, or recovered from COVID-19 were included in the dataset. The repertoires were released in a freely available public database meant as a resource for research on the immune response to SARS-CoV-2. The samples were drawn from the first 160 participants of the ongoing ImmuneRACE study and from under 1,500 subjects provided by 6 global collaborators. The sample metadata nearly always contained a de-identified subject ID, COVID-19 status, age in years and sex. Where available, HLA class I and class II types were obtained from metadata supplied by the sample provider rather than from assay-based typing.

TCRbeta CDR3 regions were amplified from genomic DNA by means of the immunoSEQ Assay, a bias-controlled multiplex PCR. As for the authors' bioinformatics: Nucleated cell counts per sample were estimated from amplification of reference gene primers within the assay. To quantify the absolute abundance of each unique TCRbeta CDR3 rearrangement, sequence reads were collapsed and filtered. For each sample, productive Simpson clonality was calculated by taking the square root of Simpson's diversity index across productive rearrangements. TCRdb took over this immuneACCESS table, retaining in-frame rearrangements with V and J assigned. Such tables are incomplete; in checked studies, under half of the missing clones stem from an unresolved V gene, and the remainder is unexplained. The V and J calls and the clone size are those of that table, but D and trimming were determined from the DNA. The sample table holds 190,000 or so clones, of which around nine tenths were seen once. 2.5% to 3.5% of the sample lies in the top ten.

As to this clone: Its antigen remains unidentified. No per-base quality is available; no much larger clone lies one base away.

General findings and caveats noted by the study authors: The quantity of clinical and demographic metadata differed by source and by participant and was supplied without curation.

Measured from the cysteine to the phenylalanine, the CDR3 is 14 residues long. CDR3 DNA only is kept here, 42 bases in frame from base 1. After removal of 6 bases from V and 3 bases from J, the junction retains 7 bases not matched to a gene. The germline V gene yields SGHRS for CDR1 and YFSETQ for CDR2. Whole blood was collected in K2EDTA tubes by collaborating institutions according to the institutions' own protocols. For TCRbeta analysis, collaborator samples were shipped as frozen whole blood, as isolated PBMCs, or as DNA extracted from either sample type. Sequencing input: peripheral blood. The V and J genes are TRBV5-1 and TRBJ2-7; 9 central nucleotides agree with TRBD1. The TCR comes from a man aged 35-49 years with active or convalescent COVID-19. The base sequence is TGCGCCAGCAACTCCGGGACAGGGCTCTACGAGCAGTACTTC. Its coded protein is CASNSGTGLYEQYF. With the rest looked up from the reference TRBV5-1 and TRBJ2-7 genes rather than sequenced, the full variable domain is KAGVTQTPRYLIKTRGQQVTLSCSPISGHRSVSWYQQTPGQGLQFLFEYFSETQRNKGNFPGRFSGRQFSNSRSEMNVSTLELGDSALYLCASNSGTGLYEQYFGPGTRLTVT.